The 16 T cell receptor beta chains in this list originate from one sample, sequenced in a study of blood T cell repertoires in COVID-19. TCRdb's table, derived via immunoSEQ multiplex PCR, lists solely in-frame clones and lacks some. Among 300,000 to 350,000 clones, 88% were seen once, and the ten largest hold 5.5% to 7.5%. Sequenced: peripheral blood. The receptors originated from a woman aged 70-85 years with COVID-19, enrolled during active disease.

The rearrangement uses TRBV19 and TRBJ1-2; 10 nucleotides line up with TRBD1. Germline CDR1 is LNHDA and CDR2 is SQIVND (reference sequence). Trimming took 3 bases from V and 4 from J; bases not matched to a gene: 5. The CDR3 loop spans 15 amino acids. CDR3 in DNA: TGTGCCAGTAGTATTCTGACAGGGGGCGCCTATGGCTACACCTTC. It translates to CASSILTGGAYGYTF.

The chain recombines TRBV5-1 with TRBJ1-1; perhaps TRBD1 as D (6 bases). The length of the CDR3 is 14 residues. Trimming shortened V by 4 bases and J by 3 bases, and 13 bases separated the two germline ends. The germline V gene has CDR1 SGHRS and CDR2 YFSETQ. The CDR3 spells CASSIQGRYTEAFF. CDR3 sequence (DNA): TGCGCCAGCAGCATACAGGGCCGGTACACTGAAGCTTTCTTT.

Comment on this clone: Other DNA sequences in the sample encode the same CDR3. The CDR3, as DNA: TGTGCCAGCAGCATTGACAGCTACGAGCAGTACTTC. This gives the protein CASSIDSYEQYF. J is TRBJ2-7 and V is TRBV5-4, with D possibly being TRBD1 (5 bases). Deletions cut 4 bases from V and 3 bases from J, with 8 bases between. Germline values: CDR1 SGHNT, CDR2 YYREEE (reference sequence). This CDR3 contains 12 residues.

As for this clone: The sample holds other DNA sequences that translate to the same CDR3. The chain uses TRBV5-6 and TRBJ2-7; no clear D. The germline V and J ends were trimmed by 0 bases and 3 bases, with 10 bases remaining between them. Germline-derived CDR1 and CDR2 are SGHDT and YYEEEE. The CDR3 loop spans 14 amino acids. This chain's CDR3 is CASSLGRGYYEQYF. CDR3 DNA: TGTGCCAGCAGCTTGGGGCGAGGCTACTACGAGCAGTACTTC.

The CDR3 region is CASSLGLEVTQYF. The CDR3 DNA sequence: TGCGCCAGCAGCTTGGGACTAGAGGTTACGCAGTATTTT. The J gene is TRBJ2-3, the V gene TRBV5-1; D is perhaps TRBD2 (6 bases). Germline V gene sequence: CDR1 SGHRS, CDR2 YFSETQ. Between the trimmed V and J ends, which lost 0 bases and 8 bases, there was a span of 10 bases. The CDR3 is made up of 13 amino acids.

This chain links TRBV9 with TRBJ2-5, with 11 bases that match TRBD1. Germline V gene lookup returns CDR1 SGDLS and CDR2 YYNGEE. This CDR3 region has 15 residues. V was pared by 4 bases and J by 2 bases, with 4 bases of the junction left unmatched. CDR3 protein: CASSPRDRGQETQYF. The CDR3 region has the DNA TGTGCCAGCAGCCCCCGGGACAGGGGGCAAGAGACCCAGTACTTC.

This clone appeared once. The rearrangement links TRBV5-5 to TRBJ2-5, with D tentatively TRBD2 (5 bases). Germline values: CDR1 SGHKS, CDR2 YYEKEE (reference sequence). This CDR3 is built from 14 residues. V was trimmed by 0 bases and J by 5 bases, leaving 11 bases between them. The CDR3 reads CASSLDEGRETQYF. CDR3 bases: TGTGCCAGCAGCTTGGATGAGGGTCGGGAGACCCAGTACTTC.

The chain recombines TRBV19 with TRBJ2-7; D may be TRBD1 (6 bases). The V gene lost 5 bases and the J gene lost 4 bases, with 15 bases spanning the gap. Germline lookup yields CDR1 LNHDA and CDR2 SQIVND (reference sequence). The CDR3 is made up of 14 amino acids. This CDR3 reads CASSVGQGGYEQYF. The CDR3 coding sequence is TGTGCCAGTAGTGTGGGACAAGGTGGGTACGAGCAGTACTTC.

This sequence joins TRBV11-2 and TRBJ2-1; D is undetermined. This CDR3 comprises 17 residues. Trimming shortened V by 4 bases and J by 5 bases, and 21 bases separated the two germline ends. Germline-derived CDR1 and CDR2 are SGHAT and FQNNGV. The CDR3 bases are TGTGCCAGCAGCTCACCCCTGACTCCGAAAATGAACAATGAGCAGTTCTTC. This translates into CASSSPLTPKMNNEQFF.

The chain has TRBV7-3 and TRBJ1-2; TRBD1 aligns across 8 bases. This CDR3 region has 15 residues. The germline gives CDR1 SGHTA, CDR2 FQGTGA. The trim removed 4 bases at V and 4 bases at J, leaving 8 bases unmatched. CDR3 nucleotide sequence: TGTGCCAGCAGCTCGGGACAGGACCTGAGCTATGGCTACACCTTC. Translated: CASSSGQDLSYGYTF.

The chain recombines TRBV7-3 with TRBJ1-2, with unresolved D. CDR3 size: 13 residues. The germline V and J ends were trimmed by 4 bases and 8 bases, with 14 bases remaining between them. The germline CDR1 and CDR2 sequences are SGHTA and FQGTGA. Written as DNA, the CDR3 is TGTGCCAGCAGCTCCCGGGGAGTCGGGGGCTACACCTTC. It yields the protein CASSSRGVGGYTF. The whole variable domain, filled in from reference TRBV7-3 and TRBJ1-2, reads GAGVSQTPSNKVTEKGKYVELRCDPISGHTALYWYRQSLGQGPEFLIYFQGTGAADDSGLPNDRFFAVRPEGSVSTLKIQRTERGDSAVYLCASSSRGVGGYTFGSGTRLTVV.

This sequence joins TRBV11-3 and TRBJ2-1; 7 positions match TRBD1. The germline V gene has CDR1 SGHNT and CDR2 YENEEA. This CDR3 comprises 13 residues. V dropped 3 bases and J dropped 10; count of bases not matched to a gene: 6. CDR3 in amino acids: CASSFSRGREQFF. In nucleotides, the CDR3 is TGTGCCAGCAGCTTCTCAAGGGGGCGCGAGCAGTTCTTC.

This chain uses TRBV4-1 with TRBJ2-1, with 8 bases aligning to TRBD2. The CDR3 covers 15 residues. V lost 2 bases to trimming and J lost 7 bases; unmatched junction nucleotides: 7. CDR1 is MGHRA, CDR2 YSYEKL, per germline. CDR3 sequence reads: CASSQRIGGENEQFF. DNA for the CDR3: TGCGCCAGCAGCCAACGTATCGGGGGGGAGAATGAGCAGTTCTTC.

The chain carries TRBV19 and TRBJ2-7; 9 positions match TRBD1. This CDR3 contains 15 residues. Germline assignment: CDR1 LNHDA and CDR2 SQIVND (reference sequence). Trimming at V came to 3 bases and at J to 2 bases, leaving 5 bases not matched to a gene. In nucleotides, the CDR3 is TGTGCCAGTAGTATCTTGGGACAGGGAACCTACGAGCAGTACTTC. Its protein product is CASSILGQGTYEQYF.

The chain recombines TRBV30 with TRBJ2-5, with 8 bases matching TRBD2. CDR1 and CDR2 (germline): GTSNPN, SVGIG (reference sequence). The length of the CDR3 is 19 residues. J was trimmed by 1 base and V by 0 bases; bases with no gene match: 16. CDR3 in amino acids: CAWSVGIQGSGGLQETQYF. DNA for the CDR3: TGTGCCTGGAGTGTAGGCATCCAGGGGAGCGGGGGACTCCAAGAGACCCAGTACTTC.

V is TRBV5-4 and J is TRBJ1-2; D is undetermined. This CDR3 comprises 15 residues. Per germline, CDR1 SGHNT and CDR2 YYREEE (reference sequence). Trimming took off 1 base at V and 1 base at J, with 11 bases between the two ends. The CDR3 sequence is CASSLNGVFNYGYTF. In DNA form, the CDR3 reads TGTGCCAGCAGCTTGAACGGGGTGTTTAACTATGGCTACACCTTC.